This T cell receptor beta chain comes out of a study of blood T cells in healthy people across ages. Study-wide findings and caveats: There was a strong correlation between TCR beta diversity and naive T cell percentage.

This clonotype came up a few times. The antigen remains unidentified. At one of its ends the junction is not consistent with the germline gene, which may arise from a read error. A second PCR, run for roughly 7 to 12 cycles, used a sample-barcoded 5' primer plus a J-beta primer mix. Tags on each cDNA molecule came from a template-switch adaptor with 12 random nucleotides. Each CDR3 protein is one row after TCRdb ran MiXCR on the 5' RACE reads. The table lists about 800,000 distinct CDR3 sequences, 58% of them singletons, with approximately 23% in the top ten. This CDR3 has 13 residues. The germline CDR1 and CDR2 sequences are LGHNA and YSLEER. Total RNA amounts of at least 6 micrograms were extracted per sample.

V gene TRBV4-3 combines with J gene TRBJ2-1; 9 bases map to TRBD2. The sequenced material came from blood. The receptor was isolated from a man aged 25 to 40 in good health. CDR3 residues: CASSQGLANEQFF. Written as DNA, the CDR3 is TGTGCCAGCAGTCAGGGACTAGCAAATGAGCAGTTCTTC.